The rows below give T cell receptor beta chains drawn from one sample of a study of radiation and T cells in renal cell carcinoma. Libraries were prepared by immunoSEQ multiplex PCR; TCRdb keeps only in-frame clonotypes and omits some of them. Here the sample spans some 120,000 clones, approximately 78% being singletons. The specimen was blood, collected from a patient whose treatment included radiotherapy and nephrectomy. The origin of the receptors is a woman aged 55-69 years with renal cell carcinoma. CDR3s include the opening cysteine and the closing phenylalanine or tryptophan. A D gene is named only where the DNA matches it firmly. Clone size, where shown, is once, few, many, or a class for clones that have expanded.

TRBJ1-2 TRBV5-4 . . CASSWGFSLTENYGYTF TGTGCCAGCAGCTGGGGATTTTCCCTGACAGAGAACTATGGCTACACCTTC
TRBJ2-3 TRBV29-1 . . CSVAGRGVSTDTQYF TGCAGCGTGGCGGGTCGGGGCGTTAGCACAGATACGCAGTATTTT
TRBJ2-1 TRBV29-1 once TRBD1 CSVETGTGGDEQFF TGCAGCGTTGAAACAGGGACAGGGGGCGATGAGCAGTTCTTC
TRBJ2-2 TRBV7-2 . . CASSSSNTGELFF TGTGCCAGCAGCTCCAGTAACACCGGGGAGCTGTTTTTT
TRBJ2-3 TRBV2 . TRBD1 CASNQDRLSTDTQYF TGTGCCAGCAACCAGGACAGGCTTAGCACAGATACGCAGTATTTT
TRBJ1-6 TRBV10-3 few . CAISESPGRENSPLHF TGTGCCATCAGTGAGTCCCCGGGCAGGGAGAATTCACCCCTCCACTTT
TRBJ1-5 TRBV19 . . CASRMGSINQPQHF TGTGCCAGTAGGATGGGTTCTATCAATCAGCCCCAGCATTTT
TRBJ2-7 TRBV5-6 . . CASSLGGTSHSYEQYF TGTGCCAGCAGCTTGGGGGGGACTTCCCACTCCTACGAGCAGTACTTC
TRBJ2-7 TRBV6-6 once TRBD2 CASSQGEGGSDEQYF TGTGCCAGCTCCCAAGGGGAGGGAGGCTCTGACGAGCAGTACTTC
TRBJ1-2 TRBV6-5 . . CASSYSTGNGYTF TGTGCCAGCAGTTACTCGACGGGAAACGGCTACACCTTC
TRBJ2-3 TRBV12-5 . . CASGLGLGQTTTDTQYF TGTGCTAGTGGTTTGGGCTTAGGACAGACGACCACAGATACGCAGTATTTT
TRBJ2-6 TRBV10-3 . . CAISEMGVPSSGANVLTF TGTGCCATCAGTGAGATGGGGGTCCCTAGCTCTGGGGCCAACGTCCTGACTTTC